The clone carrying this TCR beta chain was recorded only once. This entry comes from a study of blood T cell repertoires in COVID-19. The wider study: Both acute and convalescent COVID-19 samples were obtained from the United States, Italy and Spain. T cells, B-cell-depleted T cells, or PBMCs provided the cDNA or gDNA that served as material.

In the source study's methods: Estimation of nucleated cell counts was performed using reference gene primer amplification. Produced via immunoSEQ multiplex PCR; TCRdb's table is partial and in-frame only. From that table come the V and J calls and clone size; the DNA was used to work out D and trimming. The repertoire holds hundreds of thousands of clones, with nearly 90% as singletons. This receptor was taken from a man aged 18 to 29 with active or convalescent COVID-19. Source material: peripheral blood.

The CDR3 loop is CASSIGAGGPNEQFF. CDR3 nucleotides: TGTGCCAGTAGTATCGGCGCGGGAGGGCCGAATGAGCAGTTCTTC. This rearrangement joins TRBV19 to TRBJ2-1; 9 nucleotides line up with TRBD2. Unmatched junction bases numbered 7, after V lost 3 bases and J lost 7 bases. The germline V gene encodes CDR1 LNHDA and CDR2 SQIVND (reference sequence). CDR3 length: 15 amino acids. The variable domain in full, with the rest retrieved from reference TRBV19 and TRBJ2-1, is DGGITQSPKYLFRKEGQNVTLSCEQNLNHDAMYWYRQDPGQGLRLIYYSQIVNDFQKGDIAEGYSVSREKKESFPLTVTSAQKNPTAFYLCASSIGAGGPNEQFFGPGTRLTVL.